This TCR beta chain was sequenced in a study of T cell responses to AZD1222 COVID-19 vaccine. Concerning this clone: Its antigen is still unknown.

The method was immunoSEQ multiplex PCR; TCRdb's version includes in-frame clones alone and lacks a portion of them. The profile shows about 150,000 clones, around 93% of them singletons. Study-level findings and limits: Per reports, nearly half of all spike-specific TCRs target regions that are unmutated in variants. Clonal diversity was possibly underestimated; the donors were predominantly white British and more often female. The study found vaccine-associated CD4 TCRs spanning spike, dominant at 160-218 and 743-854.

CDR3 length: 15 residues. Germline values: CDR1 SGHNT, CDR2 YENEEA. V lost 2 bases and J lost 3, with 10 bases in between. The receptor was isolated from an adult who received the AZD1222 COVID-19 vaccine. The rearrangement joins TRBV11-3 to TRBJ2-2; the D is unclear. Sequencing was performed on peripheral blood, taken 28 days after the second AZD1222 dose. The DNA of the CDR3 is TGTGCCAGCAGCTTACTGGTTGGGGACACCGGGGAGCTGTTTTTT. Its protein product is CASSLLVGDTGELFF.